A selection of T cell receptor beta chains follows, all from one sample in a study of radiotherapy plus CTLA-4 blockade in lung cancer. Some clones are missing from TCRdb's copy, which holds only in-frame ones; the method was immunoSEQ multiplex PCR. Of some 100,000 clones in the sample, around 75% are singletons; the top ten hold about 5.2%. Here the sequenced sample was peripheral blood, taken from a patient treated with radiotherapy plus ipilimumab. Receptors were obtained from a human donor with non-small cell lung cancer who had a partial response to radiotherapy plus ipilimumab. The CDR3 runs from the conserved cysteine through the conserved F or W. The D gene is left open where the match is weak. Clone size appears in some rows only: once, few, many, or a class for an expanded clone.

d_gene,abundance,j_gene,v_gene,CDR3aa,CDR3nt
TRBD2,.,TRBJ2-1,TRBV5-1,CASSSTGGYNEQFF,TGCGCCAGCAGCTCCACGGGAGGCTACAATGAGCAGTTCTTC
.,.,TRBJ2-6,TRBV28,CASSLLIGAGANVLTF,TGTGCCAGCAGTTTGCTTATCGGGGCTGGGGCCAACGTCCTGACTTTC
.,.,TRBJ2-7,TRBV10-3,CAISSRGGDYEQYF,TGTGCCATCAGTTCCAGGGGTGGGGACTACGAGCAGTACTTC
.,.,TRBJ1-1,TRBV29-1,CSVNRDTTLLGGAFF,TGCAGCGTGAACCGGGACACAACGTTGTTAGGGGGAGCTTTCTTT
.,.,TRBJ2-1,TRBV5-6,CASSLGQSNNEQFF,TGTGCCAGCAGCTTGGGACAGAGTAACAATGAGCAGTTCTTC
TRBD1,.,TRBJ1-1,TRBV29-1,CSVTGGSEAFF,TGCAGCGTTACAGGGGGCTCTGAAGCTTTCTTT
.,.,TRBJ1-5,TRBV5-1,CASSFGEAGDQPQHF,TGCGCCAGCAGCTTCGGGGAAGCCGGTGATCAGCCCCAGCATTTT
TRBD1,.,TRBJ2-2,TRBV11-2,CASSLSLKGAGTGELFF,TGTGCCAGCAGCTTATCCCTGAAGGGGGCAGGAACCGGGGAGCTGTTTTTT
.,.,TRBJ2-6,TRBV4-2,CASSREGTPNSGANVLTF,TGTGCCAGCAGCCGGGAAGGGACACCTAATTCTGGGGCCAACGTCCTGACTTTC
TRBD1,once,TRBJ1-5,TRBV5-1,CASSSTGGSNQPQHF,TGCGCCAGCAGCTCAACAGGGGGTAGCAATCAGCCCCAGCATTTT
TRBD1,.,TRBJ2-7,TRBV7-9,CASSSDRGTYEQYF,TGTGCCAGCAGCTCAGACAGGGGAACCTACGAGCAGTACTTC
TRBD1,.,TRBJ2-5,TRBV19,CASSRWTGGQETQYF,TGTGCCAGTAGTAGGTGGACAGGGGGCCAAGAGACCCAGTACTTC
.,.,TRBJ2-1,TRBV18,CASSLSSYNEQFF,TGTGCCAGCTCCCTGAGCTCCTACAATGAGCAGTTCTTC
.,.,TRBJ1-3,TRBV7-6,CASSFGPITGNTIYF,TGTGCCAGCAGCTTTGGGCCAATAACTGGAAACACCATATATTTT
.,.,TRBJ1-5,TRBV30,CAWNRRAGQPQHF,TGTGCCTGGAATCGCAGGGCAGGACAGCCCCAGCATTTT
.,.,TRBJ2-5,TRBV5-1,CASSLNPPVETQYF,TGCGCCAGCAGCTTGAACCCCCCGGTCGAGACCCAGTACTTC
.,.,TRBJ2-3,TRBV27,CASSSRGMGTQYF,TGTGCCAGCAGCTCACGGGGTATGGGTACGCAGTATTTT
.,.,TRBJ2-3,TRBV7-8,CASSPLSSTDTQYF,TGTGCCAGCAGCCCTTTGAGTAGCACAGATACGCAGTATTTT
.,.,TRBJ1-2,TRBV30,CAWSVGRNYGYTF,TGTGCCTGGAGTGTGGGGCGGAACTATGGCTACACCTTC
TRBD2,.,TRBJ2-3,TRBV9,CASSDGLAQGDTQYF,TGTGCCAGCAGCGATGGACTAGCGCAGGGAGATACGCAGTATTTT
TRBD1,.,TRBJ1-4,TRBV7-2,CASSRGGNEKLFF,TGTGCCAGCAGCCGAGGGGGCAATGAAAAACTGTTTTTT
.,few,TRBJ1-1,TRBV28,CASSLRTANREAFF,TGTGCCAGCAGTTTAAGAACAGCCAACAGAGAAGCTTTCTTT
TRBD1,.,TRBJ1-1,TRBV11-2,CASSPGTGRRAEAFF,TGTGCCAGCAGCCCCGGGACAGGGAGGCGGGCTGAAGCTTTCTTT